The T cell receptor beta chain under discussion was sequenced for a study of T cell responses to AZD1222 COVID-19 vaccine listed by TCRdb under 2021. Concerning the study at large: AZD1222 recipients given second doses at about 4 weeks or at about 12 weeks were pooled, since spike-specific TCR depth and breadth were not found to differ between the two schedules. A total of over 230 trial participants underwent TCR sequencing, of whom 207 received two doses of AZD1222 and some 25 received two doses of the MenACWY control vaccine. Enrollment into the trials was organized by age into subgroups of 18-55, 56-69 and 70-plus years, and those subgroups contained about 160, 30 and 59 TCR-sequenced participants, respectively. General conclusions and limits of the study: Spike-specific TCR breadth and depth rose significantly after two AZD1222 doses compared with day 0 and with MenACWY recipients. No day 14 peak-response samples were available, so repertoires were characterized only after the peak T cell response. Most participants were white British and females outnumbered males, and the authors suggested that clonal diversity may have been underestimated. In the small 56-69-year group, the increase in depth fell short of significance, most likely because of low power. CD4 TCRs associated with the vaccine covered the entire spike protein, and the dominant responses were in regions 160-218 and 743-854. Conclusions about previously exposed vaccinees are limited, since just six AZD1222 recipients were seropositive for SARS-CoV-2 at baseline. Nearly half of unique spike-specific TCRs reportedly recognized epitopes outside regions mutated in the B.1.351 and B.1.1.7 variants.

From a lookup of the germline V gene (reference sequence), CDR1 and CDR2 are DFQATT and SNEGSKA. Trimming removed 3 bases from V and 10 bases from J; the gene matches leave 11 bases unexplained. The CDR3 contains 15 residues, cysteine and phenylalanine counted. Solely the CDR3 DNA is kept, with 45 bases framed from the first base. The CDR3 regions of human TCRbeta chains were analyzed by immunosequencing. Concerning the study's data processing: TCRs in the repertoires were matched against a reference library of SARS-CoV-2-specific TCRs that had been generated with the MIRA antigen-specificity platform. Breadth meant the fraction of unique TCRs that were SARS-CoV-2-associated, whereas depth meant the fraction of total T cells that were SARS-CoV-2-associated. Using the MIRA data, each spike-specific TCR was assigned both to the spike region to which the TCR was reactive and to a CD4 or CD8 class. Log10-transformed breadth and depth values were compared by one-way ANOVA with Sidak's multiple comparisons tests. TCRdb obtained this table from immuneACCESS and retained in-frame rearrangements with V and J assigned. These tables miss some clones; where compared with another copy, unresolved V genes account for less than half of the shortfall, and the remainder is unexplained. V and J calls and clone size are those listed in that table; D and trimming were worked out from the DNA. The sample table lists over 150,000 clones, around 89% of them with a count of one. Around 6.4% of the sample rests with the top ten.

In light of the paper, this sample's time point label describes: baseline before first vaccination. Vaccinee samples were obtained from the UK trials COV001 and COV002, which included a single-blind randomized controlled phase 2/3 trial of AZD1222 (ChAdOx1 nCoV-19) in healthy adults. Trial participant PBMC samples were collected at day 0 and day 28 after the second dose for TCRbeta chain sequencing. Of note for this clone: The target of this receptor is not known. Base-call qualities are not available, and no considerably larger clone is one nucleotide away.

The source material was peripheral blood, sampled on day 0 of AZD1222 vaccination. This TCR was recovered from an adult in good health. Recombination linked TRBV20-1 to TRBJ1-6, with 8 bases in between that match TRBD1. The CDR3 protein is CSASRTGSKESPLHF. The DNA sequence is given as TGCAGTGCTAGTCGGACAGGGTCTAAAGAATCACCCCTCCACTTT.